Listed here are 8 T cell receptor beta chains from one sample, sequenced in a study of vaccination effects on CD4 cells after COVID-19 (dated by TCRdb to between 2021 and 2022). Library preparation was by the immunoSEQ multiplex PCR assay. The table was pulled from immuneACCESS by TCRdb, which kept in-frame rearrangements only. Such tables lose some clones; where checked, under half of the loss comes from unresolved V genes, and the rest has no known cause. The sample table lists roughly 75,000 clones, around three quarters of them with a count of one. Of the sample, approximately 4% falls within the top ten clones. The ViraFEST assay stimulated PBMC with viral peptide pools and then used TCR sequencing to identify antigen-specific CD4+ T cell clonotypes by expansion. After around ten days of culture, CD4+ T cells were isolated with the EasySep CD4+ T cell isolation kit. Healthy vaccine recipients had no prior SARS-CoV-2 infection, confirmed by negative nucleocapsid antibodies before and after vaccination.

These receptors have no identified antigens. Specimen: CD4+ T cells from PBMCs cultured with HCoV-OC43 spike peptides, collected before COVID-19 vaccination. This specimen's cell subset or site label, interpreted: HCoV-OC43 spike overlapping peptide pool stimulation. These receptors were obtained from a human donor who received a COVID-19 vaccine.

J is TRBJ1-2 and V is TRBV12-3 or TRBV12-4; D ambiguous. The V end was cut by 5 bases, the J end by 4 bases, with 8 bases between. The CDR3 totals 12 residues. The CDR3: CASSLGSYGYTF. The CDR3 DNA follows: TGTGCCAGCAGTCTAGGGAGCTATGGCTACACCTTC.

This chain uses TRBV15 with TRBJ2-3; 10 nucleotides line up with TRBD1. With V trimmed by 0 bases and J by 4 bases, 7 bases remained unmatched. Germline CDR1 and CDR2: LNHNV and YYDKDF (reference sequence). The length of the CDR3 is 17 residues. The CDR3 region has the DNA TGTGCCACCAGCAGAGATCCGACAGGGGGCGTTTCAGATACGCAGTATTTT. Amino acid sequence: CATSRDPTGGVSDTQYF. Supplemented by reference TRBV15 and TRBJ2-3, the full variable domain reads DAMVIQNPRYQVTQFGKPVTLSCSQTLNHNVMYWYQQKSSQAPKLLFHYYDKDFNNEADTPDNFQSRRPNTSFCFLDIRSPGLGDTAMYLCATSRDPTGGVSDTQYFGPGTRLTVL.

The chain has TRBV27 and TRBJ2-3; D unresolved. This CDR3 comprises 14 residues. Trimming left V 7 bases short and J 0 bases short, with 11 bases between. Germline values: CDR1 MNHEY, CDR2 SMNVEV (reference sequence). The CDR3 is CASISGTSTDTQYF. CDR3 DNA: TGTGCCAGCATATCAGGCACTAGCACAGATACGCAGTATTTT.

CDR3 sequence reads: CASSPIGSSEKLFF. DNA for the CDR3: TGTGCCAGCTCACCTATAGGGTCGAGCGAAAAACTGTTTTTT. The chain couples TRBV18 to TRBJ1-4; D is undetermined. This CDR3 contains 14 residues. The germline V and J ends were trimmed by 3 bases and 8 bases, with 13 bases remaining between them. Germline V gene data show CDR1 as KGHSH and CDR2 as LQKENI.

The chain combines TRBV3-1 (or the pseudogene TRBV3-2) with TRBJ1-1; 7 nucleotides agree with TRBD1. Germline V lookup: CDR1 LGHDT, CDR2 YNNKEL (reference sequence). V was pared by 3 bases and J by 11 bases, with 6 bases of the junction left unmatched. CDR3 size: 12 residues. The DNA of the CDR3 is TGTGCCAGCAGCCAGCGGGACAGAGGGGCTTTCTTT. This encodes CASSQRDRGAFF.

The chain recombines TRBV9 with TRBJ2-5; maybe TRBD1 (6 bases). V was shortened by 0 bases and J by 4 bases, with 22 bases between the two germline ends. CDR1 is SGDLS, CDR2 YYNGEE, per germline. The CDR3 has 18 amino acids. CDR3 in DNA: TGTGCCAGCAGCGTAGGATCCGCAGCGACAGGCCTAAGAGAGACCCAGTACTTC. Its protein product is CASSVGSAATGLRETQYF.

The gene calls are TRBV28 and TRBJ1-3, with D possibly TRBD1 on 6 matching bases. The germline V and J ends were trimmed by 6 bases and 0 bases, with 12 bases remaining between them. Looked up from germline, CDR1 is MDHEN and CDR2 is SYDVKM. The CDR3 runs to 15 residues. The CDR3: CASRQGVVSGNTIYF. The DNA of the CDR3 is TGTGCCAGCAGACAGGGAGTCGTCTCTGGAAACACCATATATTTT.

The J gene is TRBJ1-4, the V gene TRBV7-9, with 8 bases fitting TRBD1. The CDR3 extends over 15 amino acids. Trimming at V came to 5 bases and at J to 5 bases, leaving 7 bases not matched to a gene. The V gene's germline CDR1 is SEHNR and CDR2 FQNEAQ (reference sequence). The CDR3 here is CASSRTGLGNEKLFF. The DNA for the CDR3 is TGTGCCAGCAGCCGGACAGGGCTTGGGAATGAAAAACTGTTTTTT.